Following are 16 T cell receptor beta chains from one sample sequenced in a study of shared T cell receptors in the human thymus. Produced via immunoSEQ multiplex PCR; TCRdb's table is partial and in-frame only. This table holds 540,000 or so clones, approximately 80% found once. These data also featured in a second study, about human thymus T cells.

Sequenced material: thymocytes. These receptors originate from a boy in the first two years of life with a congenital heart defect.

This clone was counted once. The chain carries TRBV21-1 and TRBJ1-3. TRBV21-1 is noted as a pseudogene. There are 15 residues in the CDR3. CDR3 in DNA: TGTGCCAGCAGCACTAAAGGGAGCTCTGGAAACACCATATATTTT. It translates to CASSTKGSSGNTIYF.

This clone was counted between two and nine times. This chain joins TRBV7-9 and TRBJ2-7; TRBD2 matches at 7 bases. The V gene's germline CDR1 is SEHNR and CDR2 FQNEAQ (reference sequence). V trimming: 2 bases; J trimming: 2 bases; junction bases outside the gene matches: 6. This CDR3 region has 15 residues. The CDR3 DNA sequence: TGTGCCAGCAGCTTATGGCCCGGGAGGCCCTACGAGCAGTACTTC. Protein product: CASSLWPGRPYEQYF. Complete variable domain (other parts from reference TRBV7-9 and TRBJ2-7): DTGVSQNPRHKITKRGQNVTFRCDPISEHNRLYWYRQTLGQGPEFLTYFQNEAQLEKSRLLSDRFSAERPKGSFSTLEIQRTEQGDSAMYLCASSLWPGRPYEQYFGPGTRLTVT.

This clone has a single count. This sequence joins TRBV25-1 and TRBJ2-1, with TRBD2 identical over 8 bases. The CDR3 consists of 11 residues. Trimming took 2 bases from V and 12 from J; bases not matched to a gene: 0. Germline CDR1 and CDR2: MGHDK and SYGVNS. CDR3 region: CASSERGGQFF. As DNA, the CDR3 is TGTGCCAGCAGTGAACGGGGGGGGCAGTTCTTC.

The chain couples TRBV13 to TRBJ2-3; TRBD2 matches at 9 bases. The CDR3 consists of 17 residues. CDR1 and CDR2 from the germline V gene are PRHDT and FYEKMQ (reference sequence). V shed 5 bases and J 1 base; nucleotides not matched to a gene: 10. CDR3 region: CASSPIGLASGTDTQYF. As DNA, the CDR3 is TGTGCCAGCAGCCCAATCGGACTAGCGAGTGGCACAGATACGCAGTATTTT.

The rearrangement uses TRBV15 and TRBJ2-1, with 8 bases fitting TRBD2. Looked up from germline, CDR1 is LNHNV and CDR2 is YYDKDF (reference sequence). The V gene end was trimmed by 0 bases and the J gene end by 6 bases; junction bases not matched to a gene: 7. The CDR3 sequence is 16 residues long. The CDR3 loop is CATSRDAAGVSNEQFF. The CDR3 nucleotides read TGTGCCACCAGCAGAGATGCAGCGGGAGTTAGCAATGAGCAGTTCTTC. Combining the CDR3 with reference TRBV15 and TRBJ2-1 gives the whole variable domain DAMVIQNPRYQVTQFGKPVTLSCSQTLNHNVMYWYQQKSSQAPKLLFHYYDKDFNNEADTPDNFQSRRPNTSFCFLDIRSPGLGDTAMYLCATSRDAAGVSNEQFFGPGTRLTVL.

V gene TRBV14 combines with J gene TRBJ2-7; weak D call: TRBD2 (5 bases). The ends were cut back, 4 bases at V and 5 bases at J, with 15 bases in the middle. This CDR3 is built from 14 residues. Germline loops: CDR1 SGHDN, CDR2 FVKESK. The CDR3 reads CASSRGGYWDEQYF. The CDR3 coding sequence is TGTGCCAGCAGCCGCGGAGGCTATTGGGACGAGCAGTACTTC.

The chain couples TRBV11-1 to TRBJ2-1, with D perhaps TRBD2 (6 bases). From germline, CDR1 is SGHAT and CDR2 FQDESV (reference sequence). V lost 8 bases to trimming and J lost 2 bases, with 10 bases between them. This CDR3 is 13 amino acids long. The CDR3, as DNA: TGTGCCAGCCGGGACTGCGCCTACAATGAGCAGTTCTTC. It translates to CASRDCAYNEQFF.

This clone was detected only a few times. The chain combines TRBV7-2 with TRBJ2-7; TRBD1 agrees at 7 bases. CDR1 SGHTA and CDR2 FQGNSA come from the germline V gene. The length of the CDR3 is 17 residues. V gave up 4 bases and J gave up 2 bases; unmatched junction bases: 14. CDR3 DNA sequence: TGTGCCAGCAGCTCCCGGCCTGCACAGGGGAACCCCTACGAGCAGTACTTC. Amino acids: CASSSRPAQGNPYEQYF.

This clone showed up just a few times. The rearrangement links TRBV18 to TRBJ2-1; TRBD1 matches 7 bases. The V gene's germline CDR1 is KGHSH and CDR2 LQKENI. This CDR3 has 13 residues. V gave up 5 bases and J gave up 8 bases; unmatched junction bases: 6. The CDR3 is CASSKQGWDEQFF. The CDR3 DNA follows: TGTGCCAGCTCAAAACAGGGGTGGGATGAGCAGTTCTTC.

This clone appeared a few times. V and J are TRBV4-3 and TRBJ2-7, with 8 bases lining up with TRBD2. There are 14 residues in the CDR3. Losses at the gene ends were 3 bases for V and 2 bases for J; bases not matched to a gene: 3. CDR1 is LGHNA and CDR2 is YSLEER in the germline V gene. The CDR3 nucleotides are TGCGCCAGCAGCCAGCGGGAGGCGGCCTACGAGCAGTACTTC. This gives the protein CASSQREAAYEQYF.

This clone was detected only a few times. The J gene is TRBJ2-5, the V gene TRBV7-9, with 8 bases that match TRBD1. The germline gives CDR1 SEHNR, CDR2 FQNEAQ (reference sequence). This CDR3 contains 16 residues. V was pared by 1 base and J by 2 bases, with 6 bases of the junction left unmatched. CDR3 in DNA: TGTGCCAGCAGCTTAGGACAGGGGATCAGACAAGAGACCCAGTACTTC. It codes for CASSLGQGIRQETQYF.

This chain connects TRBV5-8 to TRBJ2-7; TRBD2 aligns across 7 bases. The V segment lost 7 bases and the J segment 2 bases; nucleotides outside the gene matches: 12. This CDR3 is 15 amino acids long. Germline CDR1 is SGHTS and CDR2 is YDEGEE. The DNA of the CDR3 is TGTGCCAGCCGCCGGGTTCGGGAGGACACCTACGAGCAGTACTTC. This encodes CASRRVREDTYEQYF. Supplemented by reference TRBV5-8 and TRBJ2-7, the full variable domain reads EAGVTQSPTHLIKTRGQQATLRCSPISGHTSVYWYQQALGLGLQFLLWYDEGEERNRGNFPPRFSGRQFPNYSSELNVNALELEDSALYLCASRRVREDTYEQYFGPGTRLTVT.

The gene calls are TRBV10-3 and TRBJ2-1; 9 bases align to TRBD2. V lost 6 bases, J lost 4 bases, and 7 bases stayed unmatched. The CDR3 runs 15 residues. Germline V gene data show CDR1 as ENHRY and CDR2 as SYGVKD. CDR3 protein: CAIRLTSGLYNEQFF. The DNA for the CDR3 is TGTGCCATCAGGCTGACTAGCGGACTATACAATGAGCAGTTCTTC.

The rearrangement links TRBV5-1 to TRBJ2-7; 7 nucleotides match TRBD1. V trimming: 3 bases; J trimming: 4 bases; junction bases outside the gene matches: 7. CDR1 is SGHRS and CDR2 is YFSETQ in the germline V gene. The CDR3 sequence is 14 residues long. The chain's CDR3 is CASSSGPGGYEQYF. The CDR3 bases are TGCGCCAGCAGCTCAGGTCCAGGGGGTTACGAGCAGTACTTC.

The rearrangement joins TRBV11-2 to TRBJ2-7; D ambiguous. Germline V CDR1 and CDR2: SGHAT, FQNNGV. The V gene lost 7 bases and the J gene lost 3 bases, with 16 bases spanning the gap. This CDR3 has 14 amino acids. CDR3 sequence: CASTATALSYEQYF. Here the CDR3 DNA reads TGTGCCAGCACCGCTACAGCACTTAGCTACGAGCAGTACTTC.

The chain recombines TRBV7-2 with TRBJ2-1; 14 bases line up with TRBD2. This CDR3 contains 15 residues. The germline V gene has CDR1 SGHTA and CDR2 FQGNSA. V lost 4 bases to trimming and J lost 9 bases; unmatched junction nucleotides: 5. CDR3: CASSYQTSGRGEQFF. CDR3 DNA: TGTGCCAGCAGCTACCAGACTAGCGGGAGGGGTGAGCAGTTCTTC. Together with reference TRBV7-2 and TRBJ2-1, the CDR3 gives the full variable domain: GAGVSQSPSNKVTEKGKDVELRCDPISGHTALYWYRQSLGQGLEFLIYFQGNSAPDKSGLPSDRFSAERTGGSVSTLTIQRTQQEDSAVYLCASSYQTSGRGEQFFGPGTRLTVL.